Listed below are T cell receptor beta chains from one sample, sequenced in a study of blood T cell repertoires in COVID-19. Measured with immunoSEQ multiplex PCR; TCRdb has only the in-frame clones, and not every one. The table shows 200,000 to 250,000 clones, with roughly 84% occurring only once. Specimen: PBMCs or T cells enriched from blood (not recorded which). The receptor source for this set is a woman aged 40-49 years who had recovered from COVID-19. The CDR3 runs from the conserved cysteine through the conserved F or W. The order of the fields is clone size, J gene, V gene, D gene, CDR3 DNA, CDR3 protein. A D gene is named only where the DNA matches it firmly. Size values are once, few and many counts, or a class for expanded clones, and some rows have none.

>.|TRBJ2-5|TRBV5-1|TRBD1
TGCGCCAGCAGAGGGTGGGGACAGTACCAAGAGACCCAGTACTTC
CASRGWGQYQETQYF
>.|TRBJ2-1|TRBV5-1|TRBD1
TGCGCCAGCAGCATCCGGACAGGGAATGATGAGCAGTTCTTC
CASSIRTGNDEQFF
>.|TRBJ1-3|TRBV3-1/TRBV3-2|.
TGTGCCAGCAGCCAAGACGTGAGCTCTGGAAACACCATATATTTT
CASSQDVSSGNTIYF
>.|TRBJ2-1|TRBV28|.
TGTGCCAGCAGTCCTCCCCCCCACAGGGTATCCTACAATGAGCAGTTCTTC
CASSPPPHRVSYNEQFF
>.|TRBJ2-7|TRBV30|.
TGTGCCTGGCGCCGGCCGCCGACAGCCCCCTACGAGCAGTACTTC
CAWRRPPTAPYEQYF
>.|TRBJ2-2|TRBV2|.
TGTGCCAGCCGGGACACCAACACCGGGGAGCTGTTTTTT
CASRDTNTGELFF
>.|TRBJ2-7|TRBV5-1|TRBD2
TGCGCCAGCAGCTTGGTAAGCGGGAGTTACGAGCAGTACTTC
CASSLVSGSYEQYF
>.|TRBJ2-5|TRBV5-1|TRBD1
TGCGCCAGCAGCTGGGGGGACAGGGGAACGGAGACCCAGTACTTC
CASSWGDRGTETQYF
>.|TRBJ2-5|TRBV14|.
TGTGCCAGCACCTCTTCTAGCTTGGAGACCCAGTACTTC
CASTSSSLETQYF
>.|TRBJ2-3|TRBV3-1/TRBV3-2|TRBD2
TGTGCCAGCAGCTCCCGGCGACTAGCGGGAGGGACAGATACGCAGTATTTT
CASSSRRLAGGTDTQYF
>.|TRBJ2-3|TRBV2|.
TGTGCCAGCAGGGTATTGCGGGACGCAGATACGCAGTATTTT
CASRVLRDADTQYF
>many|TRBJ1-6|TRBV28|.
TGTGCCAGCAGTTTATGGCGGGGGGGTGGTTCACCCCTCCACTTT
CASSLWRGGGSPLHF
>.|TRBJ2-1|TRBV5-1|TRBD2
TGCGCCAGCAGCTTGCTAACTGGCGGGAGTAATGAGCAGTTCTTC
CASSLLTGGSNEQFF
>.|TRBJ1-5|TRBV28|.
TGTGCCAGCAGCCTAGAGGTTCAGCCCCAGCATTTT
CASSLEVQPQHF